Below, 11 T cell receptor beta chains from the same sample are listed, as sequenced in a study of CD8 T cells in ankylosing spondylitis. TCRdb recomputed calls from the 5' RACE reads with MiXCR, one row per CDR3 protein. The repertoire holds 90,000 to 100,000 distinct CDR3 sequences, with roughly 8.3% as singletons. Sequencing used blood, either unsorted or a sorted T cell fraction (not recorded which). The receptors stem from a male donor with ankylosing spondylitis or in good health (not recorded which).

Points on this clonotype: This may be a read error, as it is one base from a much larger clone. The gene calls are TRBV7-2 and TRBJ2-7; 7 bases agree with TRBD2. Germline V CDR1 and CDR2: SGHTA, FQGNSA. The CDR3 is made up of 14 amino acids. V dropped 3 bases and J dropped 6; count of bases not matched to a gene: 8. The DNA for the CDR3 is TGTGCCAGCAGCTTCAAAGCGGGGCTCGCCGAGCAGTACTTC. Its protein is CASSFKAGLAEQYF.

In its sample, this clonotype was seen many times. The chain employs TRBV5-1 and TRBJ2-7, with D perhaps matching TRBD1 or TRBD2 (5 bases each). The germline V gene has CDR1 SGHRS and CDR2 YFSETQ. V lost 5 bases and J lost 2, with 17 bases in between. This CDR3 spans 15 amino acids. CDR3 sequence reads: CASSQSRDRTYEQYF. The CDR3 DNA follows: TGCGCCAGCAGTCAATCCCGGGACCGTACCTACGAGCAGTACTTC.

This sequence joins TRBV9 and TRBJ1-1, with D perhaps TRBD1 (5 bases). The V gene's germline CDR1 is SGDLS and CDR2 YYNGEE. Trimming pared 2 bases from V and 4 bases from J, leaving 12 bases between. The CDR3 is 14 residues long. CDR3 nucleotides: TGTGCCAGCAGCGTCTCATGGAGGGGCACTGAAGCTTTCTTT. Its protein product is CASSVSWRGTEAFF.

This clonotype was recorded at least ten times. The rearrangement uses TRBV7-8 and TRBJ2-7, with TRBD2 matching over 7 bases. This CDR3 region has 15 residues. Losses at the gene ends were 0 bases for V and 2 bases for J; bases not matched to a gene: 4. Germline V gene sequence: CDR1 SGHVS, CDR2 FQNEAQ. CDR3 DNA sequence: TGTGCCAGCAGCTTAGCCAGCGGGGTAACCTACGAGCAGTACTTC. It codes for CASSLASGVTYEQYF.

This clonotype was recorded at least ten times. CDR3 sequence reads: CASSLSARAYEQYF. In DNA, the CDR3 is TGCGCCAGCAGCTTGTCAGCCAGGGCCTACGAGCAGTACTTC. The gene calls are TRBV5-1 and TRBJ2-7, with a possible D match to TRBD1 (5 bases). Germline V gene lookup returns CDR1 SGHRS and CDR2 YFSETQ. The CDR3 is 14 residues long. The germline V and J ends were trimmed by 1 base and 2 bases, with 10 bases remaining between them.

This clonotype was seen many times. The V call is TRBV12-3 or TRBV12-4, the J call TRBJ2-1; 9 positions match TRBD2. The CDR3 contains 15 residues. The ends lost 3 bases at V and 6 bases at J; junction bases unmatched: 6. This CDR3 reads CASSLGSGGFNEQFF. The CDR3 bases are TGTGCCAGCAGTTTGGGTAGCGGGGGCTTCAATGAGCAGTTCTTC.

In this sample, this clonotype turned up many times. The DNA of the CDR3 is TGTGCCAGCAGTTTGGACAGGGGCAATGAAAAACTGTTTTTT. The encoded protein is CASSLDRGNEKLFF. The J gene is TRBJ1-4, the V gene TRBV12-3 or TRBV12-4, with 9 positions matching TRBD1. The CDR3 has 14 amino acids. V shed 3 bases and J 5 bases; nucleotides not matched to a gene: 1.

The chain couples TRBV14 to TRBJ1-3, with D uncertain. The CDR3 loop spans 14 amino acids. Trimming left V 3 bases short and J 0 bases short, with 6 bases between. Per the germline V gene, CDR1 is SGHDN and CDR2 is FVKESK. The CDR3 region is CASSHGNSGNTIYF. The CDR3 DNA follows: TGTGCCAGCAGCCATGGGAACTCTGGAAACACCATATATTTT.

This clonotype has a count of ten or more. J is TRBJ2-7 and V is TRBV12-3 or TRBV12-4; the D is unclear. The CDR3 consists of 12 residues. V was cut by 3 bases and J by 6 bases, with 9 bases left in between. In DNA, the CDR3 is TGTGCCAGCAGTTTCTCGGTATCCGAGCAGTACTTC. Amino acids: CASSFSVSEQYF.

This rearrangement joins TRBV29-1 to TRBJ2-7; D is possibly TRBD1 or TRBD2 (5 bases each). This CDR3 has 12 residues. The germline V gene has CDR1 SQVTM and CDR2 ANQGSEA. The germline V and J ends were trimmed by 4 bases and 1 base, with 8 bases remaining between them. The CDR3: CSVGDGSYEQYF. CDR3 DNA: TGCAGCGTTGGGGACGGATCCTACGAGCAGTACTTC.

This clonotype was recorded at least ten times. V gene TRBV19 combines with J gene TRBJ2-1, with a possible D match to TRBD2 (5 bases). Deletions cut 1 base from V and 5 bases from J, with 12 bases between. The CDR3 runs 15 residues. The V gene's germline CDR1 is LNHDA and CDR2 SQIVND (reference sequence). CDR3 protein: CASSIVSGIDNEQFF. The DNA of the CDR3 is TGTGCCAGTAGTATAGTGAGCGGTATCGACAATGAGCAGTTCTTC.